Given below is one T cell receptor beta chain in context. Its antigen is currently unknown. This sample stems from a study of OX40 agonist ivuxolimab in advanced cancers. Study-wide background: Patients were infused with ivuxolimab every 2 weeks at 0.01 to 10 mg/kg.

The sampling schedule covered blood at baseline, cycle 4 day 1, and cycle 7 day 1. Sequencing used immunoSEQ multiplex PCR; TCRdb keeps in-frame clones, though not all of them. The sample records 50,000 to 70,000 clones, roughly 87% being singletons. V trimming: 4 bases; J trimming: 4 bases; junction bases outside the gene matches: 1. Germline V CDR1 and CDR2: LGHNA, YSLEER. This CDR3 spans 14 amino acids. Findings of the study overall: Relative to CD4+, CD8+ T cells held more expanded clones on average. Low clonal expansion, among the lowest seen, marked partial responders at 0.1-3.0 mg/kg.

The clonotype comes from an adult with an advanced solid tumor such as melanoma, head and neck, liver or kidney cancer. Sequenced here: CD4+ or CD8+ T cells sorted from blood, sampled in a trial of the OX40 agonist ivuxolimab. The chain couples TRBV4-3 to TRBJ2-2, with 9 bases that match TRBD2. CDR3 DNA: TGCGCCAGCAGCCCGACTAGCGGCACCGGGGAGCTGTTTTTT. This gives the protein CASSPTSGTGELFF.